These 21 T cell receptor beta chains were sequenced from one sample in a study of cytomegalovirus exposure and HLA in healthy donors. Both 60 Vbeta primers and 13 Jbeta primers went into the PCR. Profiled with immunoSEQ multiplex PCR; TCRdb holds only in-frame clones, not every one. Of about 90,000 clones in the sample, roughly 78% were seen once. The specimen was PBMCs. These receptors all come from a woman aged 40 to 50 in good health and CMV-seropositive.

The J gene is TRBJ2-1, the V gene TRBV7-8, with 15 bases identical to TRBD2. CDR3 length: 18 residues. The germline V gene has CDR1 SGHVS and CDR2 FQNEAQ. Trimming cost V 3 bases and J 3 bases; bases outside gene matches: 6. The CDR3 protein is CASSFQGLAGGNYNEQFF. Written as DNA, the CDR3 is TGTGCCAGCAGCTTTCAGGGACTAGCGGGGGGCAACTACAATGAGCAGTTCTTC.

This clone was detected only a few times. V usage is TRBV19 and J usage is TRBJ1-5, with D perhaps matching TRBD1 (5 bases). Germline V gene data show CDR1 as LNHDA and CDR2 as SQIVND (reference sequence). The CDR3 consists of 15 residues. Trimming pared 3 bases from V and 4 bases from J, leaving 13 bases between. The CDR3 loop reads CASSMGGRGNQPQHF. The DNA for the CDR3 is TGTGCCAGTAGTATGGGGGGGAGGGGTAATCAGCCCCAGCATTTT.

This rearrangement joins TRBV4-3 to TRBJ2-5, with D possibly TRBD2 on 5 matching bases. Per the germline V gene, CDR1 is LGHNA and CDR2 is YSLEER. The CDR3 sequence is 14 residues long. The germline V and J ends were trimmed by 4 bases and 4 bases, with 13 bases remaining between them. CDR3 DNA sequence: TGCGCCAGCAGCCCCCGGGGTAATACAGAGACCCAGTACTTC. Encoded protein: CASSPRGNTETQYF.

V usage is TRBV6-1 and J usage is TRBJ1-4; D uncertain. Germline V gene sequence: CDR1 MNHNS, CDR2 SASEGT. Trimming removed 0 bases at V and 7 bases at J, with 15 bases between. This CDR3 contains 16 residues. The CDR3 here is CASSEATLAWSEKLFF. CDR3 coding DNA: TGTGCCAGCAGTGAAGCGACGCTGGCGTGGAGTGAAAAACTGTTTTTT.

Only a few counts were recorded for this clone. The V call is TRBV6-5, the J call TRBJ2-7; 13 bases agree with TRBD2. The germline V gene encodes CDR1 MNHEY and CDR2 SVGAGI. CDR3 length equals 16 residues. J gave up 4 bases and V 4 bases, and 7 bases lay outside the gene matches. The CDR3 here is CASSFRTSGRPYEQYF. CDR3 nucleotide sequence: TGTGCCAGCAGTTTCCGGACTAGCGGGAGACCATACGAGCAGTACTTC.

This chain joins TRBV9 and TRBJ1-5, with 8 nucleotides matching TRBD1. From germline, CDR1 is SGDLS and CDR2 YYNGEE. The junction had 7 bases not matched to a gene; V was cut back by 4 bases and J by 7 bases. The CDR3 has 14 residues. DNA of the CDR3: TGTGCCAGCAGCTCTGCAGGGGGCGGCCAGCCCCAGCATTTT. Amino acid sequence: CASSSAGGGQPQHF.

CDR3 bases: TGTGCCAGCAGCTTAGGTGGGTCGGGCAATGAGCAGTTCTTC. Translating gives CASSLGGSGNEQFF. This chain uses TRBV7-3 with TRBJ2-1; D is ambiguous. CDR1 is SGHTA, CDR2 FQGTGA, per germline. Trimming removed 2 bases at V and 6 bases at J, with 11 bases between. The CDR3 loop spans 14 amino acids.

The chain links TRBV4-2 to TRBJ2-5; TRBD2 is a possible D gene (5 bases). CDR1 is LGHNA, CDR2 YNFKEQ, per germline. The V gene lost 0 bases and the J gene lost 4 bases, with 21 bases spanning the gap. This CDR3 region has 18 residues. The CDR3 here is CASSQDRILSLRGETQYF. DNA of the CDR3: TGTGCCAGCAGCCAAGACCGGATCCTTAGCCTCCGGGGAGAGACCCAGTACTTC.

The chain couples TRBV7-9 to TRBJ2-1, with D possibly matching TRBD1 (6 bases). Germline CDR1 and CDR2: SEHNR and FQNEAQ (reference sequence). V gave up 2 bases and J gave up 8 bases, with 13 bases separating them. The CDR3 runs 14 residues. CDR3 sequence reads: CASSLSGAEDEQFF. The CDR3 nucleotides read TGTGCCAGCAGCTTATCAGGGGCGGAGGATGAGCAGTTCTTC.

This clone occurred a few times. The chain uses TRBV30 and TRBJ2-7; 9 bases fit TRBD1. Germline CDR1 reads GTSNPN; CDR2 reads SVGIG (reference sequence). Trimming took 3 bases from V and 5 from J; bases not matched to a gene: 11. This CDR3 region has 15 residues. CDR3 loop: CAWRTLGTGPHEQYF. CDR3 nucleotides: TGTGCCTGGAGGACATTGGGGACAGGGCCACACGAGCAGTACTTC. Supplemented by reference TRBV30 and TRBJ2-7, the full variable domain reads SQTIHQWPATLVQPVGSPLSLECTVEGTSNPNLYWYRQAAGRGLQLLFYSVGIGQISSEVPQNLSASRPQDRQFILSSKKLLLSDSGFYLCAWRTLGTGPHEQYFGPGTRLTVT.

The V and J genes are TRBV6-6 and TRBJ2-7; D not certain. Germline values: CDR1 MNHNY, CDR2 SVGAGI (reference sequence). This CDR3 comprises 13 residues. V dropped 7 bases and J dropped 2 bases, with 12 bases sitting between them. This CDR3 is CASTVSQTYEQYF. Written as DNA, the CDR3 is TGTGCCAGCACAGTATCGCAAACCTACGAGCAGTACTTC.

In its sample, this clone was seen a few times. At one of its ends the junction is not consistent with the germline gene, which may arise from a read error. The rearrangement joins TRBV7-9 to TRBJ2-2, with D possibly being TRBD2 (6 bases). Germline CDR1 and CDR2: SEHNR and FQNEAQ (reference sequence). The CDR3 covers 14 residues. CDR3 amino acids: CASSFYGSGRGAVF. CDR3 bases: TGTGCCAGCAGCTTTTACGGGAGTGGCCGGGGAGCTGTTTTT.

Ten or more counts support this clone. The chain links TRBV4-1 to TRBJ2-1, with 9 positions matching TRBD1. The V gene end was trimmed by 0 bases and the J gene end by 7 bases; junction bases not matched to a gene: 4. The CDR3 contains 15 residues. From germline, CDR1 is MGHRA and CDR2 YSYEKL. CDR3 sequence: CASSQDGTGSNEQFF. As DNA, the CDR3 is TGCGCCAGCAGCCAAGATGGGACAGGGTCGAATGAGCAGTTCTTC.

This CDR3 is CASSSGSGGTDTQYF. The DNA of the CDR3 is TGTGCCAGCAGCTCAGGAAGCGGGGGGACAGATACGCAGTATTTT. J is TRBJ2-3 and V is TRBV11-3, with 9 bases aligning to TRBD2. This CDR3 has 15 amino acids. Germline V CDR1 and CDR2: SGHNT, YENEEA. The V and J ends lost 4 bases and 3 bases, in that order; junction bases with no gene match: 5.

The V call is TRBV28, the J call TRBJ2-1, with 14 bases fitting TRBD2. The germline V gene encodes CDR1 MDHEN and CDR2 SYDVKM. V was pared by 6 bases and J by 9 bases, with 7 bases of the junction left unmatched. The CDR3 runs 15 residues. Written as DNA, the CDR3 is TGTGCCAGCAGCTGGGGACTAGCGGGAGCGTTTGAGCAGTTCTTC. It yields the protein CASSWGLAGAFEQFF.

This chain links TRBV30 with TRBJ2-5; 7 positions agree with TRBD2. The J call may be incorrect, as the DNA end agrees better with TRBJ2-7. The CDR3 runs 13 residues. CDR1 and CDR2 from the germline V gene are GTSNPN and SVGIG (reference sequence). The chain's CDR3 is CAWSSSGNYEQYF. CDR3 bases: TGTGCCTGGTCGTCTAGCGGCAACTACGAGCAGTACTTC.

The chain is built from TRBV27 and TRBJ2-7, with D maybe TRBD1 (6 bases). Germline assignment: CDR1 MNHEY and CDR2 SMNVEV (reference sequence). The V end lost 2 bases, the J end lost 6 bases, and 20 bases lay between the germline ends. The CDR3 is made up of 16 amino acids. CDR3 protein: CASSLLQGTGISEQYF. CDR3 DNA: TGTGCCAGCAGTTTACTTCAGGGGACCGGAATCTCCGAGCAGTACTTC.

This rearrangement joins TRBV7-9 to TRBJ2-1, with TRBD2 identical over 12 bases. Trimming took 8 bases from V and 4 from J; bases not matched to a gene: 18. The V gene's germline CDR1 is SEHNR and CDR2 FQNEAQ (reference sequence). This CDR3 spans 19 amino acids. CDR3 in amino acids: CASLRTSGILMGIYNEQFF. The CDR3 region has the DNA TGTGCCAGCCTTAGGACTAGCGGGATTTTAATGGGGATATACAATGAGCAGTTCTTC.

The rearrangement uses TRBV11-3 and TRBJ2-7; TRBD2 matches 9 bases. Germline values: CDR1 SGHNT, CDR2 YENEEA. This CDR3 has 17 amino acids. J gave up 1 base and V 4 bases, and 11 bases lay outside the gene matches. The CDR3 DNA follows: TGTGCCAGCAGCTCCCAACACCCGGGACTAGCTTCCTACGAGCAGTACTTC. This encodes CASSSQHPGLASYEQYF.

CDR3 loop: CASRGGGQGNGGNTEAFF. The CDR3 DNA reads TGTGCCAGTAGAGGGGGGGGACAGGGAAATGGAGGAAACACTGAAGCTTTCTTT. The gene calls are TRBV19 and TRBJ1-1; 9 bases are a match to TRBD1. Germline CDR1 reads LNHDA; CDR2 reads SQIVND (reference sequence). V dropped 6 bases and J dropped 2; count of bases not matched to a gene: 16. The CDR3 loop spans 18 amino acids.

The rearrangement links TRBV9 to TRBJ2-7, with a possible D match to TRBD2 (6 bases). The germline CDR1 and CDR2 sequences are SGDLS and YYNGEE. The CDR3 runs 14 residues. Trimming removed 4 bases at V and 3 bases at J, with 14 bases between. CDR3 amino acids: CASSTAGGDYEQYF. The CDR3 region has the DNA TGTGCCAGCAGCACCGCTGGCGGGGACTACGAGCAGTACTTC.